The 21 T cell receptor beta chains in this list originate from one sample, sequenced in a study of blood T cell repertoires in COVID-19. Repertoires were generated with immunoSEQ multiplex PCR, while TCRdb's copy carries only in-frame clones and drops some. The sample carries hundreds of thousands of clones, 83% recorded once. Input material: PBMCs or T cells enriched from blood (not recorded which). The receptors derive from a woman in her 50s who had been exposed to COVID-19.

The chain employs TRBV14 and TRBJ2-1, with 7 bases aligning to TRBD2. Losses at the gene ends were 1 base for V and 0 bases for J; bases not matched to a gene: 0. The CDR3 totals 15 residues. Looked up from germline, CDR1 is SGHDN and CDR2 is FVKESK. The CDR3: CASSQVAGSYNEQFF. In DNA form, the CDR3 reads TGTGCCAGCAGCCAAGTAGCGGGCTCCTACAATGAGCAGTTCTTC.

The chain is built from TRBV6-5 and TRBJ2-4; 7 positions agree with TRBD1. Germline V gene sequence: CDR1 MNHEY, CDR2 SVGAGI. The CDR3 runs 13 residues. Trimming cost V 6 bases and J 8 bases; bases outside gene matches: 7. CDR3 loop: CASRAGGSYIQYF. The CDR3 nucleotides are TGTGCCAGCAGAGCAGGGGGTTCGTACATTCAGTACTTC.

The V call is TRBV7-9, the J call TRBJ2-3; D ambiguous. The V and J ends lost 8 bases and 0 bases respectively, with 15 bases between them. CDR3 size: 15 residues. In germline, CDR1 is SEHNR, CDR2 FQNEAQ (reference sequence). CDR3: CASARLTTSTDTQYF. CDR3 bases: TGTGCCAGCGCTAGACTGACGACTAGCACAGATACGCAGTATTTT.

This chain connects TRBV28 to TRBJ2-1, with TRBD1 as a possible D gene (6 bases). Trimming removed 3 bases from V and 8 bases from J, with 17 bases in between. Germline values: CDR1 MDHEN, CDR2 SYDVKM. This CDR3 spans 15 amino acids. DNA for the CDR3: TGTGCCAGCAGTTTTTGGGGGCCCAAAGGCGATGAGCAGTTCTTC. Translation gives CASSFWGPKGDEQFF.

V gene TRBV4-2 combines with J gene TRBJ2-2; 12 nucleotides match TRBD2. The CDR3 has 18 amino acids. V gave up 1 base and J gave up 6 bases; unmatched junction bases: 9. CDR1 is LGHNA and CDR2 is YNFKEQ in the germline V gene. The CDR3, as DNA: TGTGCCAGCAGCCAAGGGCTAGCGGGGGGGGCCCGTCCCGGGGAGCTGTTTTTT. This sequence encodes CASSQGLAGGARPGELFF.

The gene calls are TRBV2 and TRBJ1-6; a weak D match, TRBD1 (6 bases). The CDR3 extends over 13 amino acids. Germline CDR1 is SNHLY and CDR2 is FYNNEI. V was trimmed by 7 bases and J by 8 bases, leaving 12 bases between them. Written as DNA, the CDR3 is TGTGCCAGCAACGACAGGAGAGATTCACCCCTCCACTTT. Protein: CASNDRRDSPLHF. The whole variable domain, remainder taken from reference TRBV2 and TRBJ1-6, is EPEVTQTPSHQVTQMGQEVILRCVPISNHLYFYWYRQILGQKVEFLVSFYNNEISEKSEIFDDQFSVERPDGSNFTLKIRSTKLEDSAMYFCASNDRRDSPLHFGNGTRLTVT.

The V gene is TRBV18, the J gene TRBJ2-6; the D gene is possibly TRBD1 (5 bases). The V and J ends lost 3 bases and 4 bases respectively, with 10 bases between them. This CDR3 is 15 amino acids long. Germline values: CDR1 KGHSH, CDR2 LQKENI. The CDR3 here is CASSPPGPGANVLTF. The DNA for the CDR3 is TGTGCCAGCTCACCGCCAGGGCCCGGGGCCAACGTCCTGACTTTC.

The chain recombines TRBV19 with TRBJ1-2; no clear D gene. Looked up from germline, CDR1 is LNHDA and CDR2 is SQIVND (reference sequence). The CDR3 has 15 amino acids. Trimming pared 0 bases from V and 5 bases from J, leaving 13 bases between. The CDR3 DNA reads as TGTGCCAGTAGTATAGATCTTACAGATGCGTATGGCTACACCTTC. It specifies CASSIDLTDAYGYTF.

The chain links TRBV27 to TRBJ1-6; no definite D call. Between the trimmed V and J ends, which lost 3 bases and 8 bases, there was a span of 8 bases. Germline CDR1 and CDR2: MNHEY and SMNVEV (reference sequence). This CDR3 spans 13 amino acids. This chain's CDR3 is CASSLRVDSPLHF. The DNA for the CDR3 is TGTGCCAGCAGTTTGAGGGTGGATTCACCCCTCCACTTT.

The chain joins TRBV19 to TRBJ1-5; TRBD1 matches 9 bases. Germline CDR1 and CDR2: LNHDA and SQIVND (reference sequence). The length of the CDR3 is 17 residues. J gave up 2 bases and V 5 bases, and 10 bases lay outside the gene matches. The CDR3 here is CASSPGQGGRGNQPQHF. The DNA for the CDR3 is TGTGCCAGTAGTCCGGGACAGGGCGGAAGGGGCAATCAGCCCCAGCATTTT.

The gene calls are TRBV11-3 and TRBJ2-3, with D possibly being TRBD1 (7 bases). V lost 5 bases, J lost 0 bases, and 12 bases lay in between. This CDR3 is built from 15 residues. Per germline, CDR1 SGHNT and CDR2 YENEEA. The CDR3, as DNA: TGTGCCAGCAGCATCAGGGGGACTAGCACAGATACGCAGTATTTT. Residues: CASSIRGTSTDTQYF.

The CDR3 nucleotides are TGTGCCACCAGTGATTCTACGGGTTATAGCAATCAGCCCCAGCATTTT. This encodes CATSDSTGYSNQPQHF. This chain connects TRBV24-1 to TRBJ1-5; D is ambiguous. The CDR3 contains 16 residues. Trimming removed 2 bases from V and 0 bases from J, with 10 bases in between. Per the germline V gene, CDR1 is KGHDR and CDR2 is SFDVKD.

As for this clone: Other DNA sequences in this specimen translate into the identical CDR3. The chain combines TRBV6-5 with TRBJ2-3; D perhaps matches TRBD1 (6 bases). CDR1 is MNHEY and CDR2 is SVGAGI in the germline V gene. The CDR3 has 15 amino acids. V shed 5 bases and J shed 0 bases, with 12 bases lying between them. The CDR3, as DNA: TGTGCCAGCAGTCTACGGACAGCTAGCACAGATACGCAGTATTTT. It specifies CASSLRTASTDTQYF.

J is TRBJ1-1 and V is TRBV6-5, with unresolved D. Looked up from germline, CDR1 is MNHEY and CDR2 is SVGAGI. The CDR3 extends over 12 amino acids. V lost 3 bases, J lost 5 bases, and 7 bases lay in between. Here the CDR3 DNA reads TGTGCCAGCAGTTATCGTCGTACTGAAGCTTTCTTT. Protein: CASSYRRTEAFF.

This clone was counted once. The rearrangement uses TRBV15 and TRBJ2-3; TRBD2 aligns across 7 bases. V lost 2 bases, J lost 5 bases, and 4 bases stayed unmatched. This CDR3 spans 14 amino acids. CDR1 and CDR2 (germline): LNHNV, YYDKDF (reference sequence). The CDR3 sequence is CATSRPLAEDTQYF. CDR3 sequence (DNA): TGTGCCACCAGCAGACCCCTAGCGGAAGATACGCAGTATTTT.

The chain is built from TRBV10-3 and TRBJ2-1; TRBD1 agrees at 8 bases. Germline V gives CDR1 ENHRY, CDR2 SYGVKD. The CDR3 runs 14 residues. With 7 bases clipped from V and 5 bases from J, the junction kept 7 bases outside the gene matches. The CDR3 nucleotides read TGTGCCATCACTCGACAGGGGAACGACAATGAGCAGTTCTTC. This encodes CAITRQGNDNEQFF.

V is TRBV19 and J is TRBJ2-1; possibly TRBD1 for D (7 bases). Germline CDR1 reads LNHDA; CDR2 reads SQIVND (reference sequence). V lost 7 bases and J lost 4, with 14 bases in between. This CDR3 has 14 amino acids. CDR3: CASKGAGRYNEQFF. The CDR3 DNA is TGTGCCAGTAAGGGGGCGGGGAGGTACAATGAGCAGTTCTTC.

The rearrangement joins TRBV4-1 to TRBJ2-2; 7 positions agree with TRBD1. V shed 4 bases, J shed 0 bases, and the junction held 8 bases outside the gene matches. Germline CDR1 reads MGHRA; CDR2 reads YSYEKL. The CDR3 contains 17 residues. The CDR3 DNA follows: TGCGCCAGCAGCCCCCGGACAGGTCGTACGAACACCGGGGAGCTGTTTTTT. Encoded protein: CASSPRTGRTNTGELFF.

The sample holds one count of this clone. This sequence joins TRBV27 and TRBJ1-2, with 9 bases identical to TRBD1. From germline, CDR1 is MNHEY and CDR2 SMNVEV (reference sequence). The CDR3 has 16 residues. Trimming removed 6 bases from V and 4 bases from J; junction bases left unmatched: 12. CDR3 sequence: CASRHRDRDSLYGYTF. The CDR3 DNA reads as TGTGCCAGCAGACACCGGGACAGGGATAGTCTCTATGGCTACACCTTC.

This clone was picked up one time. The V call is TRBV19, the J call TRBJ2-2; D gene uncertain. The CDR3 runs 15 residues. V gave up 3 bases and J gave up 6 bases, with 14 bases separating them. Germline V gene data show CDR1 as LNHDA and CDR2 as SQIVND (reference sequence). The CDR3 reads CASSIYPNSAGELFF. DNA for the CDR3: TGTGCCAGTAGTATTTACCCCAATTCAGCCGGGGAGCTGTTTTTT.

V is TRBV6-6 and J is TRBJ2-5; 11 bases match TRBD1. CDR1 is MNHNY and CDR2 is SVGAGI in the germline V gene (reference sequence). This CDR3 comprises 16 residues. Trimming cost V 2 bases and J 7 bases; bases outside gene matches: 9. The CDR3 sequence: CASSYAGTGGSGTQYF. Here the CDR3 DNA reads TGTGCCAGCAGTTACGCCGGGACAGGGGGATCCGGGACCCAGTACTTC.